These 20 T cell receptor beta chains were sequenced from one sample in a study of shared clonotypes between healthy human individuals. Clones were read by immunoSEQ multiplex PCR, and TCRdb kept only the in-frame ones, dropping some. The sample carries 650,000 to 800,000 clones, 92% recorded once. Naive CD8 cells were CD45RO-negative, positively selected for CCR7, excluding terminally differentiated effector memory CD45RA+ cells. The sequencing sample was made of naive CD8+ T cells sorted from blood. The receptors were gathered from a young man in good health.

The chain joins TRBV18 to TRBJ2-7; D is undetermined. The germline gives CDR1 KGHSH, CDR2 LQKENI. This CDR3 region has 14 residues. V was clipped by 0 bases and J by 2 bases, with 8 bases between them. The CDR3 loop is CASSPPDIAYEQYF. The CDR3 region has the DNA TGTGCCAGCTCACCACCCGACATTGCCTACGAGCAGTACTTC.

This chain joins TRBV4-1 and TRBJ2-7, with 13 nucleotides matching TRBD2. The CDR3 contains 14 residues. Germline values: CDR1 MGHRA, CDR2 YSYEKL. Trimming cost V 4 bases and J 4 bases; bases outside gene matches: 1. For the CDR3, the DNA is TGCGCCAGCAGCCGGACTAGCGGGAGTTACGAGCAGTACTTC. It codes for CASSRTSGSYEQYF.

This clone is a singleton in its sample. V and J are TRBV5-1 and TRBJ2-5; 11 bases map to TRBD2. The CDR3 loop spans 16 amino acids. V gave up 1 base and J gave up 4 bases; unmatched junction bases: 6. The germline CDR1 and CDR2 sequences are SGHRS and YFSETQ. CDR3: CASSLQLAGVVETQYF. CDR3 nucleotides: TGCGCCAGCAGCTTGCAACTAGCGGGAGTAGTAGAGACCCAGTACTTC.

V usage is TRBV2 and J usage is TRBJ1-1; D uncertain. Germline values: CDR1 SNHLY, CDR2 FYNNEI. The length of the CDR3 is 11 residues. V gave up 11 bases and J gave up 7 bases, with 14 bases separating them. The CDR3 bases are TGTGCCTCCCGGGGAATCGGTGAAGCTTTCTTT. Residues: CASRGIGEAFF.

The chain is built from TRBV15 and TRBJ1-4, with D maybe TRBD1 (6 bases). V lost 3 bases to trimming and J lost 12 bases, with 17 bases between them. CDR1 is LNHNV and CDR2 is YYDKDF in the germline V gene (reference sequence). The CDR3 is made up of 14 amino acids. The DNA for the CDR3 is TGTGCCACCAGCAGGGGACAAGGCATTGAGGAACTGTTTTTT. This gives the protein CATSRGQGIEELFF. Complete variable domain (other parts from reference TRBV15 and TRBJ1-4): DAMVIQNPRYQVTQFGKPVTLSCSQTLNHNVMYWYQQKSSQAPKLLFHYYDKDFNNEADTPDNFQSRRPNTSFCFLDIRSPGLGDTAMYLCATSRGQGIEELFFGSGTQLSVL.

The genes are TRBV4-3 and TRBJ2-1; D may be TRBD1 (5 bases). V lost 5 bases to trimming and J lost 0 bases, with 8 bases between them. CDR3 length: 14 residues. CDR1 and CDR2 (germline): LGHNA, YSLEER. Written as DNA, the CDR3 is TGCGCCAGCAGCGCAGGGTACTCCTACAATGAGCAGTTCTTC. This codes for CASSAGYSYNEQFF.

The chain recombines TRBV6-6 with TRBJ2-7; no firm D call. Germline values: CDR1 MNHNY, CDR2 SVGAGI (reference sequence). Trimming took off 2 bases at V and 1 base at J, with 6 bases between the two ends. This CDR3 has 13 residues. The CDR3 DNA sequence: TGTGCCAGCAGTTACCCCACGTCCTACGAGCAGTACTTC. Its protein is CASSYPTSYEQYF.

The V call is TRBV4-1, the J call TRBJ1-4, with D unresolved. V lost 3 bases and J lost 3, with 8 bases in between. The CDR3 length is 14 residues. Germline V gene lookup returns CDR1 MGHRA and CDR2 YSYEKL. The CDR3 region is CASSQVSANEKLFF. In DNA, the CDR3 is TGCGCCAGCAGCCAGGTTTCGGCTAATGAAAAACTGTTTTTT.

The rearrangement links TRBV4-3 to TRBJ2-7; the D gene is possibly TRBD2 (6 bases). CDR3 size: 15 residues. CDR1 and CDR2 (germline): LGHNA, YSLEER. V lost 0 bases to trimming and J lost 7 bases, with 16 bases between them. The CDR3 DNA sequence: TGCGCCAGCAGCCAAGATGCGCGGGGAGGAGCTGAGCAGTACTTC. Residues: CASSQDARGGAEQYF.

The chain combines TRBV19 with TRBJ1-3; 7 bases align to TRBD1. After removal of 6 bases from V and 0 bases from J, the junction contained 2 bases not matched to a gene. This CDR3 has 14 amino acids. CDR1 is LNHDA, CDR2 SQIVND, per germline (reference sequence). The CDR3 coding sequence is TGTGCCAGTAGCCGGGACAGCTCTGGAAACACCATATATTTT. Translation: CASSRDSSGNTIYF.

This chain links TRBV7-6 with TRBJ1-2; D ambiguous. Germline V gene sequence: CDR1 SGHVS, CDR2 FNYEAQ. The CDR3 is 13 residues long. The ends were cut back, 3 bases at V and 2 bases at J, with 7 bases in the middle. CDR3 residues: CASSLDGNYGYTF. For the CDR3, the DNA is TGTGCCAGCAGCTTGGACGGAAACTATGGCTACACCTTC.

The chain uses TRBV2 and TRBJ1-1; perhaps TRBD1 as D (5 bases). The ends were cut back, 6 bases at V and 4 bases at J, with 15 bases in the middle. The CDR3 runs 14 residues. Germline lookup yields CDR1 SNHLY and CDR2 FYNNEI. The DNA for the CDR3 is TGTGCCAGCAGCTCCTCCCCGGGGGGCACTGAAGCTTTCTTT. It codes for CASSSSPGGTEAFF.

This clone was picked up one time. The chain carries TRBV29-1 and TRBJ1-4; D may be TRBD1 (6 bases). V lost 6 bases and J 5 bases, leaving 16 bases between the germline ends. This CDR3 comprises 14 residues. Germline V CDR1 and CDR2: SQVTM, ANQGSEA. The CDR3: CSVAQTGLNEKLFF. CDR3 nucleotide sequence: TGCAGCGTGGCACAGACAGGCCTCAATGAAAAACTGTTTTTT.

The chain joins TRBV5-4 to TRBJ1-1; maybe TRBD1 (5 bases). Germline V lookup: CDR1 SGHNT, CDR2 YYREEE (reference sequence). This CDR3 has 17 residues. Deletions cut 1 base from V and 7 bases from J, with 23 bases between. CDR3 loop: CASSLTGTPPVRLEAFF. DNA of the CDR3: TGTGCCAGCAGCTTGACCGGGACCCCGCCGGTTCGCCTTGAAGCTTTCTTT.

The chain combines TRBV7-2 with TRBJ1-4; 7 bases are a match to TRBD1. There are 15 residues in the CDR3. The V gene end was trimmed by 2 bases and the J gene end by 8 bases; junction bases not matched to a gene: 8. The germline gives CDR1 SGHTA, CDR2 FQGNSA. This CDR3 reads CASSLLTGLGEKLFF. CDR3 DNA: TGTGCCAGCAGCTTATTGACAGGGCTTGGGGAAAAACTGTTTTTT.

This clone has a single count. The V and J genes are TRBV2 and TRBJ1-5, with 9 bases matching TRBD1. Germline CDR1 is SNHLY and CDR2 is FYNNEI. This CDR3 contains 16 residues. J was trimmed by 2 bases and V by 6 bases; bases with no gene match: 8. CDR3 sequence: CASRGAGQGGNQPQHF. CDR3 coding DNA: TGTGCCAGCAGGGGAGCGGGACAGGGTGGCAATCAGCCCCAGCATTTT.

The chain is built from TRBV4-3 and TRBJ2-7; TRBD1 is a possible D gene (6 bases). V was clipped by 4 bases and J by 7 bases, with 14 bases between them. Germline V CDR1 and CDR2: LGHNA, YSLEER. The CDR3 contains 13 residues. The CDR3 DNA is TGCGCCAGCAGCCTTACAAGGGGGAGTGAGCAGTACTTC. Protein: CASSLTRGSEQYF.

The V call is TRBV7-6, the J call TRBJ2-7; D ambiguous. Germline-derived CDR1 and CDR2 are SGHVS and FNYEAQ. This CDR3 has 13 amino acids. Trimming removed 2 bases at V and 1 base at J, with 6 bases between. The CDR3 bases are TGTGCCAGCAGCTTATACAGTTCCTACGAGCAGTACTTC. Translation gives CASSLYSSYEQYF.

V usage is TRBV7-9 and J usage is TRBJ2-7, with 7 bases fitting TRBD1. V lost 4 bases, J lost 6 bases, and 9 bases stayed unmatched. Germline-derived CDR1 and CDR2 are SEHNR and FQNEAQ (reference sequence). This CDR3 spans 14 amino acids. The CDR3 DNA follows: TGTGCCAGCAGCTCGACAGGGTCTCGCCGCGAGCAGTACTTC. As protein: CASSSTGSRREQYF.

This chain links TRBV11-2 with TRBJ2-3; D is undetermined. This CDR3 comprises 12 residues. CDR1 and CDR2 from the germline V gene are SGHAT and FQNNGV. The V end was cut by 6 bases, the J end by 4 bases, with 8 bases between. The CDR3 DNA reads as TGTGCCAGCAGTCCTTCCCCAGATACGCAGTATTTT. Its protein product is CASSPSPDTQYF.